The next 27 T cell receptor beta chains were all read from a single sample in a study of response to subunit inactivated influenza vaccine. TCRdb re-called the RT-PCR reads with MiXCR, one entry per CDR3 protein. The table shows under 750,000 distinct CDR3 sequences, with over 9.5% occurring only once. The sample here was PBMCs from blood, taken on the day of vaccination. The receptors stem from a man in his forties or fifties who received an inactivated influenza vaccine.

A few counts support this clonotype. Here the CDR3 DNA reads TGTGCCAGCAGTCTCCGGGACGGGCAAGAGACCCAGTACTTC. This sequence encodes CASSLRDGQETQYF. The chain links TRBV12-3 or TRBV12-4 to TRBJ2-5; D could derive from TRBD1 or TRBD2 (5 bases each). Trimming stripped 5 bases from V and 2 bases from J, with 12 bases between. This CDR3 region has 14 residues.

This clonotype has a handful of counts. This rearrangement joins TRBV29-1 to TRBJ2-1; unclear D gene. Trimming left V 7 bases short and J 6 bases short, with 16 bases between. Germline V lookup: CDR1 SQVTM, CDR2 ANQGSEA. This CDR3 contains 13 residues. This CDR3 reads CSADDWILNEQFF. The DNA for the CDR3 is TGCAGCGCCGATGACTGGATCCTCAATGAGCAGTTCTTC.

This clonotype was counted ten times or more. The chain links TRBV29-1 to TRBJ2-1, with a possible D match to TRBD2 (5 bases). CDR3 length equals 14 residues. The V gene's germline CDR1 is SQVTM and CDR2 ANQGSEA. The germline V and J ends were trimmed by 4 bases and 9 bases, with 19 bases remaining between them. In nucleotides, the CDR3 is TGCAGCGTTGGATCCCAGCGCCCGGGAACTGAGCAGTTCTTC. Translating it yields CSVGSQRPGTEQFF.

The gene calls are TRBV20-1 and TRBJ2-1; the match to TRBD1 covers 10 bases. Germline V gives CDR1 DFQATT, CDR2 SNEGSKA (reference sequence). V lost 6 bases to trimming and J lost 8 bases; unmatched junction nucleotides: 10. There are 14 residues in the CDR3. The CDR3 is CSATHRQGADEQFF. The CDR3 nucleotides are TGCAGTGCCACCCACCGACAGGGGGCCGATGAGCAGTTCTTC.

This clonotype was detected many times. The V call is TRBV10-3, the J call TRBJ2-3; the match to TRBD2 covers 7 bases. This CDR3 spans 15 amino acids. The ends lost 2 bases at V and 4 bases at J; junction bases unmatched: 6. In germline, CDR1 is ENHRY, CDR2 SYGVKD. This CDR3 is CAISENGRGADTQYF. CDR3 coding DNA: TGTGCCATCAGTGAGAATGGCCGGGGGGCAGATACGCAGTATTTT.

A few counts support this clonotype. V gene TRBV7-2 combines with J gene TRBJ1-1, with D hard to call. The V gene lost 4 bases and the J gene lost 8 bases, with 14 bases spanning the gap. This CDR3 has 13 residues. Germline V CDR1 and CDR2: SGHTA, FQGNSA. The CDR3 reads CASSSSRRGEAFF. DNA of the CDR3: TGTGCCAGCAGCTCTTCACGACGAGGCGAAGCTTTCTTT.

This clonotype was observed a handful of times. The gene calls are TRBV29-1 and TRBJ2-7; TRBD2 agrees at 10 bases. The germline V gene encodes CDR1 SQVTM and CDR2 ANQGSEA. The trim removed 2 bases at V and 5 bases at J, leaving 6 bases unmatched. This CDR3 comprises 14 residues. This CDR3 is CSVETSGIRDEQYF. The CDR3 nucleotides read TGCAGCGTTGAAACTAGCGGGATTCGGGACGAGCAGTACTTC.

J is TRBJ1-1 and V is TRBV7-2, with 7 bases identical to TRBD1. CDR1 is SGHTA and CDR2 is FQGNSA in the germline V gene. The CDR3 extends over 14 amino acids. Trimming at V came to 5 bases and at J to 5 bases, leaving 8 bases not matched to a gene. CDR3 sequence (DNA): TGTGCCAGCAGCCCAGGGGGGGTTGTAACTGAAGCTTTCTTT. This codes for CASSPGGVVTEAFF.

This clonotype was seen a few times. The V gene is TRBV6-6, the J gene TRBJ1-1; D call uncertain. Looked up from germline, CDR1 is MNHNY and CDR2 is SVGAGI (reference sequence). The CDR3 is 13 residues long. The DNA of the CDR3 is TGTGCTGCGGGGTTAGTCCAGAACACTGAAGCTTTCTTT. This sequence encodes CAAGLVQNTEAFF.

This clonotype showed up just a few times. The chain combines TRBV7-2 with TRBJ2-7; possibly TRBD2 for D (5 bases). From germline, CDR1 is SGHTA and CDR2 FQGNSA. Trimming took off 2 bases at V and 2 bases at J, with 19 bases between the two ends. The CDR3 totals 17 residues. The CDR3 nucleotides read TGTGCCAGCAGCTTATACGCCGGAGGAATACTCACCTACGAGCAGTACTTC. Protein product: CASSLYAGGILTYEQYF.

This chain joins TRBV3-1 and TRBJ2-7, with TRBD1 as a possible D gene (6 bases). The ends were cut back, 1 base at V and 3 bases at J, with 13 bases in the middle. Germline V gives CDR1 LGHDT, CDR2 YNNKEL (reference sequence). CDR3 length equals 15 residues. The CDR3, as DNA: TGTGCCAGCAGCCAAGGTGATTCAGGGGTCTACGAGCAGTACTTC. Encoded protein: CASSQGDSGVYEQYF.

This clonotype has a handful of counts. The rearrangement links TRBV5-5 to TRBJ2-7, with TRBD1 as a possible D gene (6 bases). CDR3 length: 16 amino acids. V lost 4 bases and J 5 bases, leaving 22 bases between the germline ends. Per germline, CDR1 SGHKS and CDR2 YYEKEE (reference sequence). CDR3 protein: CASSPGPGHEVHEQYF. The CDR3, as DNA: TGTGCCAGCAGCCCTGGACCGGGACATGAAGTCCACGAGCAGTACTTC.

The genes are TRBV4-3 and TRBJ2-2; a possible D gene is TRBD2 (6 bases). Germline-derived CDR1 and CDR2 are LGHNA and YSLEER. Trimming cost V 1 base and J 4 bases, with 10 bases left between them. CDR3 length: 15 amino acids. CDR3: CASSQVWGGTGELFF. The CDR3, as DNA: TGCGCCAGCAGCCAAGTCTGGGGAGGCACCGGGGAGCTGTTTTTT.

The gene calls are TRBV27 and TRBJ2-7; the D is unclear. Per germline, CDR1 MNHEY and CDR2 SMNVEV (reference sequence). The CDR3 is 13 amino acids. V lost 5 bases to trimming and J lost 3 bases, with 11 bases between them. CDR3: CASSIRIDYEQYF. Written as DNA, the CDR3 is TGTGCCAGCAGTATAAGGATCGACTACGAGCAGTACTTC.

There are a few counts of this clonotype. The chain recombines TRBV4-3 with TRBJ1-5; D is perhaps TRBD1 (5 bases). V was trimmed by 0 bases and J by 7 bases, leaving 13 bases between them. The CDR3 consists of 15 residues. The V gene's germline CDR1 is LGHNA and CDR2 YSLEER. This CDR3 reads CASSQDRGRDQPQHF. CDR3 nucleotides: TGCGCCAGCAGCCAAGATCGGGGAAGGGACCAGCCCCAGCATTTT.

This chain connects TRBV4-2 to TRBJ2-3, with D tentatively TRBD2 (6 bases). With 7 bases removed from V and 2 bases from J, the gap between germline ends came to 16 bases. This CDR3 spans 15 amino acids. Germline lookup yields CDR1 LGHNA and CDR2 YNFKEQ. CDR3 loop: CASNPGLSSTDTQYF. The CDR3 DNA reads TGTGCCAGCAACCCGGGACTTTCCTCCACAGATACGCAGTATTTT.

The CDR3 DNA reads TGTGCCAGCAGCATTGGACTAGCGGTCACAGATACGCAGTATTTT. Its translation: CASSIGLAVTDTQYF. The V gene is TRBV7-6, the J gene TRBJ2-3; 10 bases fit TRBD2. The trim removed 5 bases at V and 2 bases at J, leaving 4 bases unmatched. The germline gives CDR1 SGHVS, CDR2 FNYEAQ. This CDR3 is 15 amino acids long.

This clonotype was counted only a few times. The chain carries TRBV6-2 or TRBV6-3 and TRBJ2-7; a weak D match, TRBD2 (5 bases). Germline-derived CDR1 and CDR2 are MNHEY and SVGEGT. Trimming removed 6 bases at V and 3 bases at J, with 18 bases between. CDR3 length equals 15 residues. The CDR3 coding sequence is TGTGCCAGCAGATCCACTGTGGCGGGTAGCTACGAGCAGTACTTC. It is translated as CASRSTVAGSYEQYF.

This clonotype was detected only a few times. The chain is built from TRBV7-9 and TRBJ2-3; 7 positions match TRBD1. Germline loops: CDR1 SEHNR, CDR2 FQNEAQ (reference sequence). Trimming took 2 bases from V and 1 from J; bases not matched to a gene: 9. This CDR3 comprises 17 residues. The CDR3 region is CASSLSQGDRRTDTQYF. CDR3 DNA: TGTGCCAGCAGCTTATCTCAAGGGGACAGACGCACAGATACGCAGTATTTT.

This clonotype was counted only a few times. The chain combines TRBV29-1 with TRBJ2-5, with TRBD1 identical over 9 bases. CDR3 length: 14 residues. The V gene end was trimmed by 3 bases and the J gene end by 4 bases; junction bases not matched to a gene: 6. The V gene's germline CDR1 is SQVTM and CDR2 ANQGSEA. CDR3 sequence (DNA): TGCAGCGTTGACCTCGGACAGGGGACAGAGACCCAGTACTTC. It encodes CSVDLGQGTETQYF.

This clonotype was found a few times. V usage is TRBV29-1 and J usage is TRBJ2-7; D is possibly TRBD2 (5 bases). The V end lost 4 bases, the J end lost 0 bases, and 10 bases lay between the germline ends. CDR1 and CDR2 from the germline V gene are SQVTM and ANQGSEA. The CDR3 has 13 amino acids. The CDR3 region has the DNA TGCAGCGTTGTGGAAGGACTCTCCTACGAGCAGTACTTC. Its translation is CSVVEGLSYEQYF.

This clonotype came up a few times. This chain uses TRBV12-3 or TRBV12-4 with TRBJ2-1, with 8 nucleotides matching TRBD2. This CDR3 has 13 amino acids. V shed 7 bases, J shed 5 bases, and the junction held 4 bases outside the gene matches. CDR3 sequence: CASNQLADNEQFF. CDR3 DNA: TGTGCCAGCAACCAACTAGCGGACAATGAGCAGTTCTTC.

The chain has TRBV7-9 and TRBJ2-7; tentative D call: TRBD1 (5 bases). V lost 1 base and J 0 bases, leaving 10 bases between the germline ends. Germline CDR1 is SEHNR and CDR2 is FQNEAQ (reference sequence). This CDR3 has 15 amino acids. DNA for the CDR3: TGTGCCAGCAGCTTAGATGGGGCTAGCTCCTACGAGCAGTACTTC. This codes for CASSLDGASSYEQYF. Based on the CDR3 plus reference TRBV7-9 and TRBJ2-7, the full variable domain is DTGVSQNPRHKITKRGQNVTFRCDPISEHNRLYWYRQTLGQGPEFLTYFQNEAQLEKSRLLSDRFSAERPKGSFSTLEIQRTEQGDSAMYLCASSLDGASSYEQYFGPGTRLTVT.

This clonotype has more than one count but fewer than ten. The chain joins TRBV29-1 to TRBJ1-2; D may be TRBD1 (5 bases). This CDR3 is 16 amino acids long. The germline gives CDR1 SQVTM, CDR2 ANQGSEA. V shed 0 bases and J shed 0 bases, with 14 bases lying between them. The CDR3 DNA reads as TGCAGCGTTGAAGATAGGGGCAGGGAGACTAACTATGGCTACACCTTC. Translation: CSVEDRGRETNYGYTF.

This clonotype has only a few counts. The rearrangement links TRBV5-1 to TRBJ2-3, with 12 bases identical to TRBD2. Germline V gene sequence: CDR1 SGHRS, CDR2 YFSETQ. The CDR3 runs to 16 residues. With V trimmed by 3 bases and J by 3 bases, 5 bases remained unmatched. The CDR3 here is CASSWRTSGNTDTQYF. CDR3 nucleotide sequence: TGCGCCAGCAGCTGGAGGACTAGCGGGAATACAGATACGCAGTATTTT.

There are many counts of this clonotype. V and J are TRBV4-3 and TRBJ2-6; D gene unclear. This CDR3 is 16 amino acids long. Trimming pared 0 bases from V and 0 bases from J, leaving 6 bases between. In germline, CDR1 is LGHNA, CDR2 YSLEER. The CDR3 sequence: CASSQDSRSGANVLTF. CDR3 nucleotide sequence: TGCGCCAGCAGCCAAGATTCCCGCTCTGGGGCCAACGTCCTGACTTTC.

The chain joins TRBV19 to TRBJ2-6; D is perhaps TRBD2 (5 bases). The CDR3 runs 15 residues. Per germline, CDR1 LNHDA and CDR2 SQIVND (reference sequence). The V end was cut by 5 bases, the J end by 3 bases, with 11 bases between. CDR3 sequence (DNA): TGTGCCAGTAGTCTTGGGAGCGGTGGGGCCAACGTCCTGACTTTC. Its translation: CASSLGSGGANVLTF.